This T cell receptor beta chain appears in the sequencing data of a study of cytomegalovirus exposure and HLA in healthy donors. The germline V gene has CDR1 KGHSH and CDR2 LQKENI. The CDR3 length is 16 residues. The germline V and J ends were trimmed by 5 bases and 2 bases, with 13 bases remaining between them. With 60 Vbeta and 13 Jbeta primers, the PCR was carried out. Only in-frame clones appear in the TCRdb table, and some are missing; sequencing was by immunoSEQ multiplex PCR. The data hold around 200,000 clones, with roughly 80% observed a single time. The rearrangement uses TRBV18 and TRBJ2-6; weak D call: TRBD1 (5 bases). The TCR comes from a man in his forties or fifties in good health and CMV-seronegative. The sequencing sample was made of PBMCs. CDR3 bases: TGTGCCAGCTCATTTTGGACAAAAGCTGGGGCCAACGTCCTGACTTTC. Translated, it gives CASSFWTKAGANVLTF.